The present TCR beta chain was sequenced within a study of T cell responses to AZD1222 COVID-19 vaccine. Study-wide context: Pooling of second doses given at about 4 or about 12 weeks was done.

General observations from the study: It should be noted that donors were predominantly white British and more often female, and clonal diversity was possibly underestimated. At 160-218 and 743-854, vaccine-associated CD4 TCRs were dominant, and they spanned spike. Nearly half of spike-specific TCRs reportedly go after variant regions that carry no mutations.

This CDR3 region has 15 residues. V was clipped by 0 bases and J by 3 bases, with 10 bases between them. Germline V gene data show CDR1 as SGDLS and CDR2 as YYNGEE. In regard to this clone: Its antigen remains unknown.

This table comes from immunoSEQ multiplex PCR, and its TCRdb copy is limited to in-frame clones, with some not included. In the table there are about 110,000 clones, around 91% of which are singletons. This sequence was found in an adult in good health. This chain connects TRBV9 to TRBJ1-5; D is perhaps TRBD1 (5 bases). Sequencing was performed on peripheral blood, taken on day 0 of AZD1222 vaccination. The chain's CDR3 is CASSVGGSYNQPQHF. In DNA, the CDR3 is TGTGCCAGCAGCGTAGGGGGCAGCTACAATCAGCCCCAGCATTTT.